The 16 T cell receptor beta chains below come from one sample, sequenced in a study of regulatory and conventional T cells in RAG deficiency. Repertoires were generated with immunoSEQ multiplex PCR, while TCRdb's copy carries only in-frame clones and drops some. The sample holds 30,000 to 40,000 clones, about nine tenths seen once. The data also belong to a second study, concerning regulatory T cells. From that second work: The primer mix had 52 TRBV and 13 TRBJ primers.

Sequenced input: CD8+ T cells sorted from blood. These receptors were taken from a human donor in good health.

This clone was recorded only once. This chain connects TRBV30 to TRBJ2-2, with 8 bases fitting TRBD2. V lost 4 bases and J lost 2; bases outside the gene matches: 6. CDR1 GTSNPN and CDR2 SVGIG come from the germline V gene (reference sequence). The CDR3 has 15 amino acids. This CDR3 is CAWKGAGANTGELFF. The CDR3 bases are TGTGCCTGGAAAGGAGCGGGGGCTAACACCGGGGAGCTGTTTTTT.

The CDR3 nucleotides are TGTGCCAGCAGTTTATCGGCGGGACAGCCCTACGAGCAGTACTTC. It codes for CASSLSAGQPYEQYF. V gene TRBV27 combines with J gene TRBJ2-7; D may be TRBD1 (7 bases). Trimming shortened V by 0 bases and J by 2 bases, and 11 bases separated the two germline ends. This CDR3 contains 15 residues. The germline gives CDR1 MNHEY, CDR2 SMNVEV (reference sequence).

V and J are TRBV7-8 and TRBJ1-5, with D hard to call. The germline V and J ends were trimmed by 2 bases and 4 bases, with 15 bases remaining between them. The germline V gene encodes CDR1 SGHVS and CDR2 FQNEAQ. The CDR3 totals 16 residues. CDR3 protein: CASSLFPRTDNQPQHF. CDR3 nucleotides: TGTGCCAGCAGCTTATTCCCCAGGACTGATAATCAGCCCCAGCATTTT.

The chain uses TRBV4-2 and TRBJ2-7, with D perhaps being TRBD1 or TRBD2 (6 bases each). V was cut by 3 bases and J by 7 bases, with 16 bases left in between. The CDR3 is 14 residues long. From germline, CDR1 is LGHNA and CDR2 YNFKEQ. The CDR3 loop is CASSHAGEVGEQYF. CDR3 nucleotides: TGTGCCAGCAGCCACGCAGGGGAGGTGGGGGAGCAGTACTTC.

V gene TRBV30 combines with J gene TRBJ2-7; the D is unclear. CDR3 length: 11 residues. V lost 0 bases and J lost 3, with 3 bases in between. Germline values: CDR1 GTSNPN, CDR2 SVGIG (reference sequence). CDR3 coding DNA: TGTGCCTGGAGTGTTGTCTACGAGCAGTACTTC. As protein: CAWSVVYEQYF.

The CDR3 reads CASSSLNQPQHF. The CDR3 coding sequence is TGTGCCAGCAGCTCCCTAAATCAGCCCCAGCATTTT. This chain links TRBV7-9 with TRBJ1-5; D remains unclear. Trimming cost V 4 bases and J 4 bases, with 5 bases left between them. The CDR3 covers 12 residues. CDR1 and CDR2 (germline): SEHNR, FQNEAQ (reference sequence).

This chain links TRBV14 with TRBJ1-1; D is perhaps TRBD1 (5 bases). This CDR3 spans 13 amino acids. Per the germline V gene, CDR1 is SGHDN and CDR2 is FVKESK. With 1 base removed from V and 4 bases from J, the gap between germline ends came to 7 bases. The CDR3 loop is CASSQGQFTEAFF. For the CDR3, the DNA is TGTGCCAGCAGCCAAGGACAGTTCACTGAAGCTTTCTTT.

This clone has a single count. The chain links TRBV25-1 to TRBJ1-6; D remains unclear. The germline CDR1 and CDR2 sequences are MGHDK and SYGVNS. Trimming took off 3 bases at V and 9 bases at J, with 12 bases between the two ends. CDR3 length equals 14 residues. In DNA form, the CDR3 reads TGTGCCAGCAGTGATGACAAGGGAGGTTCACCCCTCCACTTT. It yields the protein CASSDDKGGSPLHF.

The V and J genes are TRBV7-3 and TRBJ2-1, with a possible D match to TRBD2 (5 bases). Between the trimmed V and J ends, which lost 2 bases and 9 bases, there was a span of 8 bases. Germline values: CDR1 SGHTA, CDR2 FQGTGA. This CDR3 region has 12 residues. The CDR3 bases are TGTGCCAGCAGCTTATCTGGGAGTGAGCAGTTCTTC. Translating gives CASSLSGSEQFF.

V and J are TRBV5-1 and TRBJ2-7; D gene unclear. The length of the CDR3 is 15 residues. V was cut by 1 base and J by 5 bases, with 16 bases left in between. The V gene's germline CDR1 is SGHRS and CDR2 YFSETQ. The CDR3 nucleotides are TGCGCCAGCAGCTTGTCGGCCGGAATTCGCCACGAGCAGTACTTC. It encodes CASSLSAGIRHEQYF.

The V gene is TRBV14, the J gene TRBJ2-7, with 7 bases matching TRBD2. J gave up 1 base and V 3 bases, and 9 bases lay outside the gene matches. Germline V gene data show CDR1 as SGHDN and CDR2 as FVKESK. CDR3 length: 16 residues. The CDR3 reads CASSHDLSGPSYEQYF. CDR3 bases: TGTGCCAGCAGCCATGACCTTAGCGGGCCTTCCTACGAGCAGTACTTC.

V gene TRBV9 combines with J gene TRBJ1-5; D might be TRBD1 (5 bases). Trimming removed 0 bases at V and 2 bases at J, with 9 bases between. This CDR3 has 15 residues. Germline CDR1 is SGDLS and CDR2 is YYNGEE. The CDR3 spells CASSVGPTGNQPQHF. In DNA, the CDR3 is TGTGCCAGCAGCGTAGGCCCGACAGGCAATCAGCCCCAGCATTTT.

The CDR3: CASSVLAGSSYEQYF. CDR3 nucleotides: TGTGCCAGCAGCGTACTAGCGGGAAGCTCCTACGAGCAGTACTTC. The chain links TRBV6-5 to TRBJ2-7; TRBD2 matches 10 bases. The CDR3 runs 15 residues. Losses at the gene ends were 6 bases for V and 0 bases for J; bases not matched to a gene: 5. Germline CDR1 is MNHEY and CDR2 is SVGAGI.

The V and J genes are TRBV11-3 and TRBJ2-1; 11 bases map to TRBD2. CDR1 is SGHNT and CDR2 is YENEEA in the germline V gene. This CDR3 comprises 20 residues. Germline trimming cut 5 bases from V and 5 bases from J; bases unmatched to any gene: 20. The CDR3 sequence is CASSARGGDLAGGPDNEQFF. In DNA form, the CDR3 reads TGTGCCAGCAGCGCCCGAGGGGGAGACTTAGCGGGAGGGCCAGACAATGAGCAGTTCTTC.

This clone was observed a single time. This sequence joins TRBV9 and TRBJ2-1, with 10 bases matching TRBD2. This CDR3 contains 13 residues. The germline V gene has CDR1 SGDLS and CDR2 YYNGEE. The ends lost 0 bases at V and 10 bases at J; junction bases unmatched: 1. CDR3 sequence: CASSVVSGGEQFF. The CDR3 bases are TGTGCCAGCAGCGTAGTTAGCGGGGGGGAGCAGTTCTTC.

The V call is TRBV28, the J call TRBJ1-1, with D perhaps matching TRBD1 (5 bases). Between the trimmed V and J ends, which lost 3 bases and 4 bases, there was a span of 9 bases. Per the germline V gene, CDR1 is MDHEN and CDR2 is SYDVKM. CDR3 length: 13 residues. The CDR3 DNA reads as TGTGCCAGCAGTTTTAGGGGTGGCACTGAAGCTTTCTTT. Amino acid sequence: CASSFRGGTEAFF.